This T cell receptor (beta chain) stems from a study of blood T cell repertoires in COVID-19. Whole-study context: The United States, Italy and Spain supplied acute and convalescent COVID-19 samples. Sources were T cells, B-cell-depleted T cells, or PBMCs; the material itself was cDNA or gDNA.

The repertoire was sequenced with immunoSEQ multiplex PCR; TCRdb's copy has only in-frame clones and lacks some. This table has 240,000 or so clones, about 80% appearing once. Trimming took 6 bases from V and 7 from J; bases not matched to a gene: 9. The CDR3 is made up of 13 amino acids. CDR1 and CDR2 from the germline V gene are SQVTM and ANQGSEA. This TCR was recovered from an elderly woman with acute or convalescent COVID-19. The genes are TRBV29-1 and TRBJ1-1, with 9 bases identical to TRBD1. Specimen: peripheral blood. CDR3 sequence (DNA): TGCAGCGTCGCGACAGGGGGACGGAGTGAAGCTTTCTTT. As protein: CSVATGGRSEAFF.